This TCR beta chain was identified in a study of T cells in Graves' hyperthyroidism and ophthalmopathy. Study findings and constraints: In the blood, most expanded thyroid clonotypes above 0.001 appeared as well.

The CDR3 has 14 amino acids. Per germline, CDR1 MDHEN and CDR2 SYDVKM. Remarks on this clonotype: The target antigen is unknown. A much larger clone lies one base from this, so it may be a read error.

TCR beta CDR3 regions were amplified from RNA. A first-round RT-PCR of the TCR CDR3 used the HTBI primer set. A single record per CDR3 protein comes from TCRdb applying MiXCR to the multiplex PCR reads. Among approximately 400,000 distinct CDR3 sequences, 25% were seen once, and the ten largest hold 73%. Researchers defined stable Graves' hyperthyroidism as no ophthalmopathy progression within 18 months. Out of less than 12 ml of fresh peripheral blood came the PBMCs. The TCR was taken from a man in his forties or fifties with Graves' hyperthyroidism. The V call is TRBV28, the J call TRBJ2-1; the D call may be TRBD1 or TRBD2 (5 bases each). The sample taken for sequencing was blood. CDR3 residues: CASRHGASCNEQFF. Written as DNA, the CDR3 is TGTGCCAGCAGACACGGGGCATCCTGCAATGAGCAGTTCTTC. Based on the CDR3 plus reference TRBV28 and TRBJ2-1, the full variable domain is DVKVTQSSRYLVKRTGEKVFLECVQDMDHENMFWYRQDPGLGLRLIYFSYDVKMKEKGDIPEGYSVSREKKERFSLILESASTNQTSMYLCASRHGASCNEQFFGPGTRLTVL.